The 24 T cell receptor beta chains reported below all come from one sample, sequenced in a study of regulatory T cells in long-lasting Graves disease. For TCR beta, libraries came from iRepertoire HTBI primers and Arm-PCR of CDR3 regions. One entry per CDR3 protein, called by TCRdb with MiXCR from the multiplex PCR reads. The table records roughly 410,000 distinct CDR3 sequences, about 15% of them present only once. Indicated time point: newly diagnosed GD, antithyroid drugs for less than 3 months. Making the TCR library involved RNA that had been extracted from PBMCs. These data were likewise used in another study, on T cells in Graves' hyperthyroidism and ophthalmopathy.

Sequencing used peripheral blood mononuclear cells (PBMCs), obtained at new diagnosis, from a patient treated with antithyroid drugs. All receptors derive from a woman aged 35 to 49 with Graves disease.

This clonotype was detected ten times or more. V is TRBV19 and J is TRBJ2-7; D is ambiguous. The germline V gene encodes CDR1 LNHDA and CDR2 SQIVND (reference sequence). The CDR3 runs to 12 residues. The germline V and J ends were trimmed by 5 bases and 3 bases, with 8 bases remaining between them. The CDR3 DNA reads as TGTGCCAGTAGTTCTTACAACTACGAGCAGTACTTC. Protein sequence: CASSSYNYEQYF.

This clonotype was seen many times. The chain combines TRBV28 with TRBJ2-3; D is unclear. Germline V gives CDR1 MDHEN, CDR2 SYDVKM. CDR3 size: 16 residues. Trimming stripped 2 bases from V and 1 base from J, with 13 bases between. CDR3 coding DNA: TGTGCCAGCAGTTTAAGGTACAGCTACGGCACAGATACGCAGTATTTT. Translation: CASSLRYSYGTDTQYF.

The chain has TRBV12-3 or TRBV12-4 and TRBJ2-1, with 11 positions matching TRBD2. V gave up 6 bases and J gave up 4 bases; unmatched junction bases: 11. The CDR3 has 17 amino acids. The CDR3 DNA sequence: TGTGCCAGCAGGCCTTCGCCCGGGACTAGCGGTTACAATGAGCAGTTCTTC. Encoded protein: CASRPSPGTSGYNEQFF.

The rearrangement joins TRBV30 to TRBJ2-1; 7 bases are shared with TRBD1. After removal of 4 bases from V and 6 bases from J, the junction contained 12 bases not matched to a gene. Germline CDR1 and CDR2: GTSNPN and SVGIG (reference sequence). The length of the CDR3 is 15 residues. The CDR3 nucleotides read TGTGCCTGGAACCCACCCGGGACAGACACCAATGAGCAGTTCTTC. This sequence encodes CAWNPPGTDTNEQFF.

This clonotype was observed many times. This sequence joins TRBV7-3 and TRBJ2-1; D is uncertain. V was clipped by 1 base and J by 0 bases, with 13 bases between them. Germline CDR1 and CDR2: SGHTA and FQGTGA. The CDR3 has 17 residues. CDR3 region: CASSLNLFGSSYNEQFF. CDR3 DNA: TGTGCCAGCAGCTTAAATCTGTTTGGAAGCTCCTACAATGAGCAGTTCTTC.

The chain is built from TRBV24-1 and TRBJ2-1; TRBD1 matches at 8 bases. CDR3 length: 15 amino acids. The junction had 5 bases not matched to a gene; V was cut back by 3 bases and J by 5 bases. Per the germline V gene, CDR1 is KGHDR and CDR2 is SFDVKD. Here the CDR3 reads CATSDGDRNHNEQFF. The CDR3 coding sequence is TGTGCCACCAGTGATGGGGACAGGAATCACAATGAGCAGTTCTTC.

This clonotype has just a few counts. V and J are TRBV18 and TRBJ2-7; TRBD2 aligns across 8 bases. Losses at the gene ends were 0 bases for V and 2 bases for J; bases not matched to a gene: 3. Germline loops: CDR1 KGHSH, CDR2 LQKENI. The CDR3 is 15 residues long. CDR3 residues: CASSPPGLGAYEQYF. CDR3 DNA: TGTGCCAGCTCACCACCGGGACTAGGGGCCTACGAGCAGTACTTC.

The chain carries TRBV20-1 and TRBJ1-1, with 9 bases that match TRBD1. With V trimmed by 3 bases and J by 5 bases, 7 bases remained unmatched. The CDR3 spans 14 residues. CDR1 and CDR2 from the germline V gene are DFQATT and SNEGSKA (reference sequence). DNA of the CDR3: TGCAGTGCTAGGGTACAGGGGGCTAGGACTGAAGCTTTCTTT. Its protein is CSARVQGARTEAFF.

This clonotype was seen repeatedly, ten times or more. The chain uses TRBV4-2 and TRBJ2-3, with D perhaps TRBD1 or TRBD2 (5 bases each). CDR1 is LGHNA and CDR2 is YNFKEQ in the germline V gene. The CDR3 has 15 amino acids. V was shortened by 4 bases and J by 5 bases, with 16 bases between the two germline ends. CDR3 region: CASSPEGRSGDTQYF. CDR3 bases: TGTGCCAGCAGCCCCGAGGGGCGGTCCGGAGATACGCAGTATTTT.

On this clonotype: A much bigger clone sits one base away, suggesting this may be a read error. For the CDR3, the DNA is TGTGCCAGCAGTTGGGGGCAGAGAGCTCGGCCCCAGCATTTT. It translates to CASSWGQRARPQHF. V usage is TRBV12-3 or TRBV12-4 and J usage is TRBJ1-5, with D perhaps TRBD1 (6 bases). CDR3 length equals 14 residues. Trimming removed 4 bases from V and 9 bases from J, with 16 bases in between.

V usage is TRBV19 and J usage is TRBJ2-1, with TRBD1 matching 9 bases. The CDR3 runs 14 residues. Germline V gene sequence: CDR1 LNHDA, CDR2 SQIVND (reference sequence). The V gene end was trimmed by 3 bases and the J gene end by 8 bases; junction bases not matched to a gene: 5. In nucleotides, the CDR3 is TGTGCCAGTAGTATGGGGACAGGGTCTTATGAGCAGTTCTTC. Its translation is CASSMGTGSYEQFF.

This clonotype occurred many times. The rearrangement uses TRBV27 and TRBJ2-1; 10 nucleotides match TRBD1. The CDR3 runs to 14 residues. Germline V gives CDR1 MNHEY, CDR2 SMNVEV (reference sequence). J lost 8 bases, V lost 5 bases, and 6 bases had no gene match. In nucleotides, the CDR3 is TGTGCCAGCAGTCCGGGACAGGGGTGGGATGAGCAGTTCTTC. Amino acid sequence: CASSPGQGWDEQFF.

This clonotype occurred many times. CDR3 protein: CASSLAPRRAGSSYNEQFF. CDR3 nucleotide sequence: TGTGCCAGCAGCTTAGCGCCCAGAAGGGCGGGGAGCTCCTACAATGAGCAGTTCTTC. V is TRBV7-9 and J is TRBJ2-1; the D gene is possibly TRBD2 (6 bases). Germline V gives CDR1 SEHNR, CDR2 FQNEAQ (reference sequence). V was trimmed by 0 bases and J by 0 bases, leaving 18 bases between them. This CDR3 is 19 amino acids long.

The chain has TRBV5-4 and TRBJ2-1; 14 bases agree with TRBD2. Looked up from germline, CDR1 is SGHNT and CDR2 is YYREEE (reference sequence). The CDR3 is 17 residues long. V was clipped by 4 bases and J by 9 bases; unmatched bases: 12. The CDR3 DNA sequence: TGTGCCAGCAGCCCCCCCGGGGGACTAGCGGGAGACGGTGAGCAGTTCTTC. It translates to CASSPPGGLAGDGEQFF.

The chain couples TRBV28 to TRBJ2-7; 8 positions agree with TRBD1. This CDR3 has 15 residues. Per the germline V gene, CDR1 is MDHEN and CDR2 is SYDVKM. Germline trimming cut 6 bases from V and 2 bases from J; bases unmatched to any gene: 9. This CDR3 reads CASRTRGLATYEQYF. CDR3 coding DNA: TGTGCCAGCAGGACCAGGGGGCTCGCCACCTACGAGCAGTACTTC.

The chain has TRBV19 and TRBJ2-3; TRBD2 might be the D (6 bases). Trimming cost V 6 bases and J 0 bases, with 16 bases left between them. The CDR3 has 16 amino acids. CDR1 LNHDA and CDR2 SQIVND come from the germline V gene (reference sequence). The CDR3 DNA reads TGTGCCAGTAGCCCCGTAGCGGAATCTAGCACAGATACGCAGTATTTT. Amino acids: CASSPVAESSTDTQYF.

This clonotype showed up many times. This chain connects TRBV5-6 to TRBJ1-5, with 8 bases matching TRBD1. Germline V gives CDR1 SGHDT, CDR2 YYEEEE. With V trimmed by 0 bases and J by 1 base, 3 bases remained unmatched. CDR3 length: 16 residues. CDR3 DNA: TGTGCCAGCAGCTTGGGACAGGGGAGAAGCAATCAGCCCCAGCATTTT. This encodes CASSLGQGRSNQPQHF.

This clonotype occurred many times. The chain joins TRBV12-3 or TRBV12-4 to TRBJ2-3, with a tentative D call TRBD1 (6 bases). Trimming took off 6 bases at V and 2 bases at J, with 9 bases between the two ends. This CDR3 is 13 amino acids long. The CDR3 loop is CASSTGSTDTQYF. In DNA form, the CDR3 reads TGTGCCAGCAGCACAGGGTCCACAGATACGCAGTATTTT.

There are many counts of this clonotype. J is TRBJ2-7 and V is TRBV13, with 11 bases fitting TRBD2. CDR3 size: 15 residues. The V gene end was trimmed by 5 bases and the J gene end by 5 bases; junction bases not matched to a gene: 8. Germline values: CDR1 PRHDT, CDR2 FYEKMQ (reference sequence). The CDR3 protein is CASSPTSGSFHEQYF. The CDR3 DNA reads TGTGCCAGCAGCCCAACTAGCGGGAGTTTCCACGAGCAGTACTTC.

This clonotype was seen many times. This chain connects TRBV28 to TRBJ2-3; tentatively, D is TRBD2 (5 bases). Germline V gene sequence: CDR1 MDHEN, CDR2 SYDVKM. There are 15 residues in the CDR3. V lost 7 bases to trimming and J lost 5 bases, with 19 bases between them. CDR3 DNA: TGTGCCAGCACCCTTGGCGGGCTAAACGTAGATACGCAGTATTTT. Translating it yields CASTLGGLNVDTQYF.

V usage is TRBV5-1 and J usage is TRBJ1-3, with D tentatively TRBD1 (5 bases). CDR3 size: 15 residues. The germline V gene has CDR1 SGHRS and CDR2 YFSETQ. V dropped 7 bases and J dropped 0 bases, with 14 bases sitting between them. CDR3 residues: CASSPGEYSGNTIYF. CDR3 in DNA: TGCGCCAGCTCCCCGGGGGAGTACTCTGGAAACACCATATATTTT. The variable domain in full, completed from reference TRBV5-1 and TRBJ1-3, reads KAGVTQTPRYLIKTRGQQVTLSCSPISGHRSVSWYQQTPGQGLQFLFEYFSETQRNKGNFPGRFSGRQFSNSRSEMNVSTLELGDSALYLCASSPGEYSGNTIYFGEGSWLTVV.

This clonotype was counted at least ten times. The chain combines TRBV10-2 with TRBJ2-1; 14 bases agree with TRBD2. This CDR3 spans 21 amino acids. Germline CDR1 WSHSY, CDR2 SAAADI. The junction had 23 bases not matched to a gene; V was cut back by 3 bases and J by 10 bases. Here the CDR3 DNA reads TGCGCCAGCAGTGACCCATTTATGCCGGGACTAGCGGGAGTAAAGCTGGAGGAGCAGTTCTTC. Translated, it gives CASSDPFMPGLAGVKLEEQFF.

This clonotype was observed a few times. The CDR3 loop is CASKRGSSTDTQYF. The CDR3 DNA sequence: TGTGCCAGCAAGCGGGGATCTAGCACAGATACGCAGTATTTT. The chain links TRBV4-2 to TRBJ2-3; the match to TRBD2 covers 7 bases. Trimming cost V 7 bases and J 0 bases; bases outside gene matches: 4. The CDR3 consists of 14 residues. The germline V gene encodes CDR1 LGHNA and CDR2 YNFKEQ.

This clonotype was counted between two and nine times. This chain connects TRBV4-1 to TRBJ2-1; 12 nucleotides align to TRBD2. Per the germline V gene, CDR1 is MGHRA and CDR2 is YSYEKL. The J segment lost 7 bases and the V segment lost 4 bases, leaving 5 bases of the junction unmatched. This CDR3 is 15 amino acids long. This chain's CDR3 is CASSPGLAGRNEQFF. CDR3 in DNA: TGCGCCAGCAGCCCGGGACTAGCGGGTCGAAATGAGCAGTTCTTC.